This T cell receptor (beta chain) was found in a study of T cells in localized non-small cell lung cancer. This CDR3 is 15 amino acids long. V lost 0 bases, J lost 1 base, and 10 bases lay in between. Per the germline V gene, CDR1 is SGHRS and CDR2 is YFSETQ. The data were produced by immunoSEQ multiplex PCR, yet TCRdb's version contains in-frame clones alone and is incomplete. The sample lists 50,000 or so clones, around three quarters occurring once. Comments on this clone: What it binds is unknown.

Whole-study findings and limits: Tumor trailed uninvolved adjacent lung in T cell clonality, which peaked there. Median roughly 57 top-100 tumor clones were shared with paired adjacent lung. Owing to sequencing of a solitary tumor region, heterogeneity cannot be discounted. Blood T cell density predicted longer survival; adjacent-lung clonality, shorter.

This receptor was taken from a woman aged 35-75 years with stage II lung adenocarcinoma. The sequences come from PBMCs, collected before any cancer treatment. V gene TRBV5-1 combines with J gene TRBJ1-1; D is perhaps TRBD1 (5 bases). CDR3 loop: CASSLAGQGNTEAFF. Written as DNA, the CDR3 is TGCGCCAGCAGCTTGGCCGGGCAGGGGAACACTGAAGCTTTCTTT.